Included here is one T cell receptor beta chain sequence, with context. The antigen remains undetermined. The data are from a study of cytomegalovirus exposure and HLA in healthy donors. Study details: The same platform as the roughly 700 first-cohort repertoires was used for the 120 validation repertoires, a later analysis reported. Findings of the study overall: Cytomegalovirus association was assigned to approximately 180 TCR beta chains. One later analysis, an examination of the roughly 130 validation repertoires, found that first-cohort TCR clusters tended to co-occur in them. Most TCRs appeared rarely, but some public TCRs recurred in many donors.

Measured with immunoSEQ multiplex PCR; TCRdb has only the in-frame clones, and not every one. The sample records more than 120,000 clones, roughly 89% being singletons. The V and J ends lost 0 bases and 7 bases respectively, with 17 bases between them. The CDR3 totals 17 residues. Germline-derived CDR1 and CDR2 are SGDLS and YYNGEE. Sequenced sample: PBMCs. The receptor was isolated from a man younger than 30 in good health and CMV-seropositive. V and J are TRBV9 and TRBJ1-6; D remains unclear. CDR3 protein: CASSVGSGMGLNSPLHF. DNA of the CDR3: TGTGCCAGCAGCGTAGGGTCGGGAATGGGGTTAAATTCACCCCTCCACTTT.